The 14 T cell receptor beta chains below were found in one sample sequenced in a study of T cells in Graves' hyperthyroidism and ophthalmopathy. Using RNA transcripts as the source, TCR beta CDR3 regions were amplified. HTBI primers drove first-round RT-PCR of the TCR CDR3. One entry per CDR3 protein results from TCRdb running MiXCR on the multiplex PCR reads. This sample has around 340,000 distinct CDR3 sequences, with roughly 13% found just once. Material for sequencing was blood. The receptors were gathered from a woman in her twenties or thirties with Graves' hyperthyroidism.

The chain has TRBV19 and TRBJ1-1; 7 bases are shared with TRBD1. The V segment lost 7 bases and the J segment 0 bases; nucleotides outside the gene matches: 8. Per germline, CDR1 LNHDA and CDR2 SQIVND (reference sequence). The CDR3 has 15 residues. DNA for the CDR3: TGTGCCAGTAAAGAGATAGGGGGCATGAACACTGAAGCTTTCTTT. As protein: CASKEIGGMNTEAFF.

J is TRBJ2-7 and V is TRBV20-1; 7 nucleotides match TRBD2. This CDR3 region has 14 residues. Germline CDR1 and CDR2: DFQATT and SNEGSKA (reference sequence). V was clipped by 6 bases and J by 3 bases; unmatched bases: 11. The CDR3: CSADGRLNHYEQYF. Here the CDR3 DNA reads TGCAGTGCCGACGGGAGGCTAAACCACTACGAGCAGTACTTC.

Ten or more counts support this clonotype. The V and J genes are TRBV12-3 or TRBV12-4 and TRBJ1-3; TRBD1 might be the D (5 bases). The ends were cut back, 6 bases at V and 4 bases at J, with 19 bases in the middle. The CDR3 length is 16 residues. The CDR3 sequence: CASSPEVGGAGNTIYF. The CDR3 region has the DNA TGTGCCAGCAGCCCAGAAGTGGGGGGTGCCGGAAACACCATATATTTT.

This clonotype has at least ten counts. The rearrangement links TRBV9 to TRBJ2-1; D remains unclear. This CDR3 is 13 amino acids long. Trimming shortened V by 2 bases and J by 10 bases, and 13 bases separated the two germline ends. The germline V gene encodes CDR1 SGDLS and CDR2 YYNGEE. The CDR3 region has the DNA TGTGCCAGCAGCGTTAGTCAGGAAGGGGAGCAGTTCTTC. The encoded protein is CASSVSQEGEQFF.

The chain recombines TRBV24-1 with TRBJ2-2, with D perhaps TRBD1 or TRBD2 (5 bases each). The germline V and J ends were trimmed by 4 bases and 3 bases, with 11 bases remaining between them. This CDR3 has 15 residues. CDR1 is KGHDR and CDR2 is SFDVKD in the germline V gene. The DNA for the CDR3 is TGTGCCACCAGTGAAGAGGGACGAGACACCGGGGAGCTGTTTTTT. It is translated as CATSEEGRDTGELFF.

The sample holds many counts of this clonotype. V gene TRBV29-1 combines with J gene TRBJ1-1; D is undetermined. V was pared by 1 base and J by 3 bases, with 6 bases between. This CDR3 is 12 amino acids long. Germline CDR1 reads SQVTM; CDR2 reads ANQGSEA. In DNA, the CDR3 is TGCAGCGTTGAAGGGGATTACACTGAAGCTTTCTTT. The encoded protein is CSVEGDYTEAFF. The full variable domain, completed using reference TRBV29-1 and TRBJ1-1, is SAVISQKPSRDICQRGTSLTIQCQVDSQVTMMFWYRQQPGQSLTLIATANQGSEATYESGFVIDKFPISRPNLTFSTLTVSNMSPEDSSIYLCSVEGDYTEAFFGQGTRLTVV.

In its sample, this clonotype was seen many times. The chain combines TRBV11-2 with TRBJ1-4; D is perhaps TRBD1 (6 bases). There are 15 residues in the CDR3. Looked up from germline, CDR1 is SGHAT and CDR2 is FQNNGV. Trimming cost V 6 bases and J 6 bases, with 17 bases left between them. This CDR3 reads CASRRPGRGHEKLFF. CDR3 nucleotide sequence: TGTGCCAGCAGGCGTCCGGGACGGGGGCATGAAAAACTGTTTTTT.

At least ten counts were recorded for this clonotype. The V and J genes are TRBV29-1 and TRBJ2-2, with D possibly being TRBD1 (6 bases). The CDR3 extends over 14 amino acids. V gave up 5 bases and J gave up 4 bases, with 14 bases separating them. Germline V gives CDR1 SQVTM, CDR2 ANQGSEA. Here the CDR3 reads CSVSGEGGTGELFF. The CDR3 DNA is TGCAGCGTTTCAGGGGAAGGTGGCACCGGGGAGCTGTTTTTT.

For this clonotype: This may arise from a read error, as a much more abundant clone is one base away. The J gene is TRBJ2-7, the V gene TRBV28; 10 bases match TRBD1. Looked up from germline, CDR1 is MDHEN and CDR2 is SYDVKM. The CDR3 has 15 amino acids. The V gene end was trimmed by 7 bases and the J gene end by 2 bases; junction bases not matched to a gene: 8. CDR3: CASTPRDRGAYEQYF. The CDR3 DNA sequence: TGTGCCAGCACCCCGAGGGACAGGGGAGCCTACGAGCAGTACTTC.

This clonotype was observed a handful of times. This rearrangement joins TRBV15 to TRBJ2-3, with D unclear. CDR3 length equals 17 residues. V lost 2 bases to trimming and J lost 1 base, with 16 bases between them. CDR1 is LNHNV and CDR2 is YYDKDF in the germline V gene (reference sequence). This CDR3 is CATSRSLNGGGTDTQYF. Here the CDR3 DNA reads TGTGCCACCAGCAGATCACTAAACGGCGGTGGCACAGATACGCAGTATTTT.

This rearrangement joins TRBV20-1 to TRBJ2-7; 8 bases agree with TRBD2. Germline V gene data show CDR1 as DFQATT and CDR2 as SNEGSKA (reference sequence). This CDR3 has 16 residues. V was clipped by 3 bases and J by 6 bases; unmatched bases: 16. In DNA form, the CDR3 reads TGCAGTGCTAGGAGTAACCTCGGGGGACTAGTAGTCGAGCAGTACTTC. Translating gives CSARSNLGGLVVEQYF.

This clonotype was seen a handful of times. In this CDR3 the conserved last residue, phenylalanine or tryptophan, is missing, so a read error is likely. V is TRBV28 and J is TRBJ2-2; 8 bases map to TRBD1. CDR3 length equals 14 residues. Trimming at V came to 10 bases and at J to 4 bases, leaving 8 bases not matched to a gene. Germline CDR1 reads MDHEN; CDR2 reads SYDVKM. The chain's CDR3 is CAIPDRDSTGELFS. The CDR3, as DNA: TGTGCCATCCCGGACAGGGATTCCACCGGGGAGCTGTTTTCT.

CDR3 in amino acids: CASSQETGQLNEKLFF. The CDR3 nucleotides read TGTGCCAGCAGCCAAGAAACCGGACAGTTGAATGAAAAACTGTTTTTT. This rearrangement joins TRBV7-9 to TRBJ1-4, with D possibly being TRBD1 (6 bases). From germline, CDR1 is SEHNR and CDR2 FQNEAQ (reference sequence). The CDR3 runs 16 residues. Trimming pared 5 bases from V and 5 bases from J, leaving 18 bases between.

This clonotype showed up just a few times. This chain joins TRBV20-1 and TRBJ2-7; 11 bases map to TRBD2. The CDR3 consists of 13 residues. V gave up 4 bases and J gave up 6 bases; unmatched junction bases: 5. Germline V gene data show CDR1 as DFQATT and CDR2 as SNEGSKA (reference sequence). In DNA form, the CDR3 reads TGCAGTGCTATAGGGACTAGCGGTCTCGAGCAGTACTTC. It specifies CSAIGTSGLEQYF.